The 16 T cell receptor beta chains below all came from one sample that was sequenced in a study of cytomegalovirus exposure and HLA in healthy donors. Primers: 60 Vbeta forward and 13 Jbeta reverse. Measured with immunoSEQ multiplex PCR; TCRdb has only the in-frame clones, and not every one. The sample contains roughly 200,000 clones, about 80% of which appear only once. Sequencing was carried out using PBMCs. These receptors all come from a woman aged 50 to 60 in good health and CMV-seronegative.

The CDR3 DNA reads as TGTGCCAGCCTTCGCGGCAGGGCGGGATACACTGAAGCTTTCTTT. It translates to CASLRGRAGYTEAFF. V and J are TRBV6-1 and TRBJ1-1; D perhaps matches TRBD1 (5 bases). V lost 8 bases, J lost 3 bases, and 19 bases lay in between. Germline V gene lookup returns CDR1 MNHNS and CDR2 SASEGT. CDR3 size: 15 residues.

The CDR3 loop is CASSDSRTGFYGYTF. CDR3 DNA sequence: TGTGCCAGCAGTGACTCTCGGACAGGATTCTATGGCTACACCTTC. The rearrangement uses TRBV6-4 and TRBJ1-2; 7 bases are shared with TRBD1. The CDR3 has 15 residues. The V gene's germline CDR1 is MRHNA and CDR2 SNTAGT. The J segment lost 4 bases and the V segment lost 0 bases, leaving 5 bases of the junction unmatched.

This clone was observed a single time. The V gene is TRBV7-9, the J gene TRBJ1-5, with 8 bases lining up with TRBD1. Germline-derived CDR1 and CDR2 are SEHNR and FQNEAQ (reference sequence). The V segment lost 5 bases and the J segment 5 bases; nucleotides outside the gene matches: 5. This CDR3 region has 14 residues. The CDR3 sequence: CASSHPGQDQPQHF. The CDR3 DNA is TGTGCCAGCAGCCATCCGGGACAGGATCAGCCCCAGCATTTT.

The V gene is TRBV19, the J gene TRBJ1-2; 10 bases fit TRBD1. Germline V gene data show CDR1 as LNHDA and CDR2 as SQIVND (reference sequence). CDR3 length: 18 amino acids. The V and J ends lost 2 bases and 8 bases, in that order; junction bases with no gene match: 17. The CDR3 region is CASSILLGQGKSPGGYTF. CDR3 coding DNA: TGTGCCAGTAGTATACTCCTGGGACAGGGGAAGAGTCCTGGGGGCTACACCTTC.

J is TRBJ1-2 and V is TRBV19; D is possibly TRBD1 (5 bases). The CDR3 extends over 13 amino acids. Looked up from germline, CDR1 is LNHDA and CDR2 is SQIVND (reference sequence). With 7 bases removed from V and 2 bases from J, the gap between germline ends came to 11 bases. The chain's CDR3 is CASNLGLNYGYTF. The CDR3 region has the DNA TGTGCCAGTAACCTGGGACTGAACTATGGCTACACCTTC.

J is TRBJ2-1 and V is TRBV10-3, with 9 positions matching TRBD2. Germline V lookup: CDR1 ENHRY, CDR2 SYGVKD. The CDR3 consists of 17 residues. V shed 2 bases, J shed 6 bases, and the junction held 11 bases outside the gene matches. The CDR3 sequence: CAISEPLGRGGGNEQFF. The CDR3 DNA follows: TGTGCCATCAGTGAGCCCCTGGGGCGCGGGGGGGGCAATGAGCAGTTCTTC.

This clone was detected only once. The chain links TRBV7-3 to TRBJ2-1, with D maybe TRBD2 (7 bases). This CDR3 is built from 16 residues. V shed 1 base and J shed 10 bases, with 20 bases lying between them. Germline CDR1 reads SGHTA; CDR2 reads FQGTGA. Here the CDR3 reads CASSLRGGLALHEQFF. CDR3 sequence (DNA): TGTGCCAGCAGCTTAAGGGGGGGGCTAGCTCTCCACGAGCAGTTCTTC.

The gene calls are TRBV11-1 and TRBJ2-5; TRBD1 matches 8 bases. Near its end, the DNA agrees better with TRBJ2-7, so the J call may be wrong. CDR1 and CDR2 (germline): SGHAT, FQDESV (reference sequence). The CDR3 has 13 amino acids. DNA for the CDR3: TGTGCCAGCAGCCTGACAGGGGACTACGAGCAGTACTTC. Encoded protein: CASSLTGDYEQYF.

This rearrangement joins TRBV18 to TRBJ2-2; D remains ambiguous. V gave up 2 bases and J gave up 2 bases, with 15 bases separating them. This CDR3 has 17 amino acids. Per germline, CDR1 KGHSH and CDR2 LQKENI. DNA of the CDR3: TGTGCCAGCTCACCATCTCAGGTCCGTGGAAACACCGGGGAGCTGTTTTTT. Amino acids: CASSPSQVRGNTGELFF. Full variable domain (outside the CDR3, taken from reference TRBV18 and TRBJ2-2): NAGVMQNPRHLVRRRGQEARLRCSPMKGHSHVYWYRQLPEEGLKFMVYLQKENIIDESGMPKERFSAEFPKEGPSILRIQQVVRGDSAAYFCASSPSQVRGNTGELFFGEGSRLTVL.

The V call is TRBV14, the J call TRBJ2-1; D perhaps matches TRBD2 (6 bases). The V gene's germline CDR1 is SGHDN and CDR2 FVKESK. With 4 bases removed from V and 3 bases from J, the gap between germline ends came to 10 bases. The CDR3 is 14 amino acids. The CDR3 nucleotides are TGTGCCAGCAGCCCGGGACTGAGCTACAATGAGCAGTTCTTC. It yields the protein CASSPGLSYNEQFF.

This clone was counted once. This CDR3 is CASSARGATNEKLFF. The CDR3 coding sequence is TGTGCCAGTAGTGCCCGGGGAGCGACTAATGAAAAACTGTTTTTT. The chain recombines TRBV19 with TRBJ1-4; D gene uncertain. The germline CDR1 and CDR2 sequences are LNHDA and SQIVND (reference sequence). Trimming took off 5 bases at V and 2 bases at J, with 12 bases between the two ends. The CDR3 is made up of 15 amino acids.

This clone appeared a few times. The chain uses TRBV7-2 and TRBJ1-1; 12 positions match TRBD1. Trimming cost V 5 bases and J 8 bases; bases outside gene matches: 6. Germline CDR1 is SGHTA and CDR2 is FQGNSA. The CDR3 totals 14 residues. This CDR3 reads CASSMGQGAGEAFF. In nucleotides, the CDR3 is TGTGCCAGCAGCATGGGACAGGGGGCCGGGGAAGCTTTCTTT.

CDR3: CSVNRKNLNTEAFF. For the CDR3, the DNA is TGCAGCGTTAACCGTAAAAACTTGAACACTGAAGCTTTCTTT. V is TRBV29-1 and J is TRBJ1-1; no definite D call. Germline lookup yields CDR1 SQVTM and CDR2 ANQGSEA. V was shortened by 5 bases and J by 0 bases, with 13 bases between the two germline ends. The CDR3 consists of 14 residues.

The chain has TRBV28 and TRBJ1-2; 8 bases line up with TRBD1. Germline CDR1 MDHEN, CDR2 SYDVKM. The V gene end was trimmed by 5 bases and the J gene end by 5 bases; junction bases not matched to a gene: 16. This CDR3 has 17 amino acids. CDR3 nucleotides: TGTGCCAGCAGTATAGACAGGGGCCCTGCCGCCCGTTATGGCTACACCTTC. Its protein product is CASSIDRGPAARYGYTF.

The chain employs TRBV7-3 and TRBJ2-2; D is uncertain. Trimming removed 5 bases from V and 2 bases from J, with 9 bases in between. CDR1 and CDR2 (germline): SGHTA, FQGTGA. CDR3 size: 14 residues. This CDR3 reads CASSEARNTGELFF. DNA for the CDR3: TGTGCCAGCAGCGAAGCGAGAAACACCGGGGAGCTGTTTTTT.

The count of this clone is one. The chain carries TRBV5-4 and TRBJ1-2; TRBD1 matches 9 bases. In germline, CDR1 is SGHNT, CDR2 YYREEE (reference sequence). With 1 base clipped from V and 4 bases from J, the junction kept 8 bases outside the gene matches. CDR3 length: 16 amino acids. The CDR3 DNA follows: TGTGCCAGCAGCTTGAAGGGACAGGGTACAACCTATGGCTACACCTTC. This sequence encodes CASSLKGQGTTYGYTF. The full variable domain, completed using reference TRBV5-4 and TRBJ1-2, is ETGVTQSPTHLIKTRGQQVTLRCSSQSGHNTVSWYQQALGQGPQFIFQYYREEENGRGNFPPRFSGLQFPNYSSELNVNALELDDSALYLCASSLKGQGTTYGYTFGSGTRLTVV.